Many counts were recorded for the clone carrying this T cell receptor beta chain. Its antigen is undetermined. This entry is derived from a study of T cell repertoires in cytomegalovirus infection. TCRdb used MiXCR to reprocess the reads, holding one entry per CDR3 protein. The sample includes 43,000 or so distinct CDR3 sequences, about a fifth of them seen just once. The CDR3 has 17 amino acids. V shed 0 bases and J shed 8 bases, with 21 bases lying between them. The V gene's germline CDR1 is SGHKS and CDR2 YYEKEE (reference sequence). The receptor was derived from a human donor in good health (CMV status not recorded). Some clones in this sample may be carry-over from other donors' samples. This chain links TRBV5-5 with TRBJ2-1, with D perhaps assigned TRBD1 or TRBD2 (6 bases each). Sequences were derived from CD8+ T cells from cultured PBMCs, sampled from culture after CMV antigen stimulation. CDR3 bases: TGTGCCAGCAGCTTGGAAAAGACCAGGGGAGGCAGCGATGAGCAGTTCTTC. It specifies CASSLEKTRGGSDEQFF.